Given below is one T cell receptor (beta chain) in context. Per the original methods: From reference gene primer amplification, estimates of nucleated cell counts were derived. TCRdb's table, derived via immunoSEQ multiplex PCR, lists solely in-frame clones and lacks some. The V and J calls and the clone size are those of that table, but D and trimming were determined from the DNA. The sample contains around 180,000 clones, about 90% of which appear only once. The sample comes from a study of blood T cell repertoires in COVID-19. Study-level background: T cells, B-cell-depleted T cells, or PBMCs provided the cDNA or gDNA that served as material.

This sequence was found in a man between 40 and 49 years old with active or convalescent COVID-19. The sample consisted of peripheral blood.

Here the CDR3 DNA reads TGTGCCACCAGTGATGGGGGGTTAATCCGCAATGAGCAGTTCTTC. Its translation: CATSDGGLIRNEQFF. The chain is built from TRBV24-1 and TRBJ2-1, with D possibly being TRBD2 (6 bases). Looked up from germline, CDR1 is KGHDR and CDR2 is SFDVKD. The CDR3 contains 15 residues. The V end was cut by 3 bases, the J end by 6 bases, with 14 bases between.